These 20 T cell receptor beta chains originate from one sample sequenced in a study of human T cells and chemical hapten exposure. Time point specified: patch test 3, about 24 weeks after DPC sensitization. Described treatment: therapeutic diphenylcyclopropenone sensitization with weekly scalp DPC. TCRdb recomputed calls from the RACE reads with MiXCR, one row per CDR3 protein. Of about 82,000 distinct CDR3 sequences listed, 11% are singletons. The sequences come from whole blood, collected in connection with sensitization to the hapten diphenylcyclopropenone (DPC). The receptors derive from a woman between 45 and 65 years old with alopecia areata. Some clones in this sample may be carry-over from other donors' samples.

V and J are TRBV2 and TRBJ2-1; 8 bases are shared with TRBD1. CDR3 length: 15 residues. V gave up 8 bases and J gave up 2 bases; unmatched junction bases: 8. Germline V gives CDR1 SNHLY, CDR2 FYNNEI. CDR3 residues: CASVQDRGAYNEQFF. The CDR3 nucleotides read TGTGCCAGCGTACAAGACAGGGGAGCCTACAATGAGCAGTTCTTC. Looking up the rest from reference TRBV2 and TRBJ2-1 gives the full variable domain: EPEVTQTPSHQVTQMGQEVILRCVPISNHLYFYWYRQILGQKVEFLVSFYNNEISEKSEIFDDQFSVERPDGSNFTLKIRSTKLEDSAMYFCASVQDRGAYNEQFFGPGTRLTVL.

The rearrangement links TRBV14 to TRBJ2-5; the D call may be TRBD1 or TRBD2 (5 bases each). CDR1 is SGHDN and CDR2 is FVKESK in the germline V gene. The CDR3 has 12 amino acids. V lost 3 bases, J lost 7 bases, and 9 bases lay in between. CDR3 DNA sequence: TGTGCCAGCAGCCAGGGGGTATGGACCCAGTACTTC. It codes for CASSQGVWTQYF.

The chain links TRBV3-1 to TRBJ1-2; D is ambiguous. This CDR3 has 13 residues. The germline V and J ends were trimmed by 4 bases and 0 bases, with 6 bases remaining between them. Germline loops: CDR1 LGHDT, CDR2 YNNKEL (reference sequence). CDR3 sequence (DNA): TGTGCCAGCAGCCCGGATACTAACTATGGCTACACCTTC. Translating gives CASSPDTNYGYTF.

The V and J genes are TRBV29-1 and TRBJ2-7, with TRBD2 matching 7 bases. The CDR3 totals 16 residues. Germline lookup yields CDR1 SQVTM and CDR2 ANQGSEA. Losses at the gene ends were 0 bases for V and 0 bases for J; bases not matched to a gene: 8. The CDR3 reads CSVEEGAASGSYEQYF. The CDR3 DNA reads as TGCAGCGTTGAAGAAGGGGCGGCTAGCGGCTCCTACGAGCAGTACTTC.

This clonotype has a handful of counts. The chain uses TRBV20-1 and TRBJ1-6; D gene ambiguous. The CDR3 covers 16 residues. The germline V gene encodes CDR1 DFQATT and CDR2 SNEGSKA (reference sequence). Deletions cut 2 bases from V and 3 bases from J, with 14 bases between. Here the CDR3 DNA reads TGCAGTGCTAGACTTGGAGGGCGCGTCTATAATTCACCCCTCCACTTT. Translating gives CSARLGGRVYNSPLHF.

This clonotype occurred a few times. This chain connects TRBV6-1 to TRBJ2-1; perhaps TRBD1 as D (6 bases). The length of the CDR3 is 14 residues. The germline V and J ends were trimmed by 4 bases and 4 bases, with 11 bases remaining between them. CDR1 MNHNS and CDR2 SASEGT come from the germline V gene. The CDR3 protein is CASSGTASYNEQFF. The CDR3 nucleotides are TGTGCCAGCAGTGGGACAGCGTCTTACAATGAGCAGTTCTTC.

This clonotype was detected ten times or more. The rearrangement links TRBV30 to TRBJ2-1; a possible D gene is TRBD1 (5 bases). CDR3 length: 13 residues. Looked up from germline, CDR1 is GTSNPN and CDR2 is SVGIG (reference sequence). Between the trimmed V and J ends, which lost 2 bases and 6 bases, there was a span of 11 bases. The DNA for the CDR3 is TGTGCCTGGAGTCAGGGCACTACCAATGAGCAGTTCTTC. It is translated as CAWSQGTTNEQFF.

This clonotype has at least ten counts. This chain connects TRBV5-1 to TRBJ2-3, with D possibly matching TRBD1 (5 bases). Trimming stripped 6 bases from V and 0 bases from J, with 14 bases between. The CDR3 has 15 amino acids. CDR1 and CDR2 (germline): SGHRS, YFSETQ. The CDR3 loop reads CASTPQVPSTDTQYF. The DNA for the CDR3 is TGCGCCAGCACCCCACAGGTTCCTAGCACAGATACGCAGTATTTT.

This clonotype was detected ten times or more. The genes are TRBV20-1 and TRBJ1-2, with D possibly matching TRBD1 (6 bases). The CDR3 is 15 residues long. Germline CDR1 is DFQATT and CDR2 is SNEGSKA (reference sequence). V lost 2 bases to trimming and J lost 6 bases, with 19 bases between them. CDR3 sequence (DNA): TGCAGTGCTAGATCCCTGACAGGTCAGATCGATGGCTACACCTTC. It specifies CSARSLTGQIDGYTF.

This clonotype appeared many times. CDR3 nucleotide sequence: TGTGCCAGCAGCCCACTAGCGGGAGCTTCCATCGCCACAGATACGCAGTATTTT. Residues: CASSPLAGASIATDTQYF. This rearrangement joins TRBV14 to TRBJ2-3, with TRBD2 identical over 11 bases. Germline loops: CDR1 SGHDN, CDR2 FVKESK. V trimming: 4 bases; J trimming: 2 bases; junction bases outside the gene matches: 11. The CDR3 spans 18 residues.

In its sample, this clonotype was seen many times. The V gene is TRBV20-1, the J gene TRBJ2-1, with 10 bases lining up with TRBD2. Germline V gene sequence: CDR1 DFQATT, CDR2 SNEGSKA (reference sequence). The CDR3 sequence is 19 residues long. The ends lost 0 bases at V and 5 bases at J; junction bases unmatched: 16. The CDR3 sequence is CSARDPPPTSGYSHNEQFF. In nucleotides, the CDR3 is TGCAGTGCTAGAGACCCGCCGCCGACTAGCGGGTACTCTCACAATGAGCAGTTCTTC.

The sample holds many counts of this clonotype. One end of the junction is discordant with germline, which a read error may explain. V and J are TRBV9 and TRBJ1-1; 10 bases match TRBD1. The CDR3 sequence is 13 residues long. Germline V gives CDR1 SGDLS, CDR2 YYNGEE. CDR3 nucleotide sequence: TGTGCCAGCAGCGTATTAGGACAGGGGGAAGTTTTCTTT. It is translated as CASSVLGQGEVFF.

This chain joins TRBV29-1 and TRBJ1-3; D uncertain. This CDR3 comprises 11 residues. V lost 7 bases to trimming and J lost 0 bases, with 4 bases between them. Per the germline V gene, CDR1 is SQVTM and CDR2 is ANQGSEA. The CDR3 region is CSAYSGNTIYF. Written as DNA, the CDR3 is TGCAGCGCCTACTCTGGAAACACCATATATTTT.

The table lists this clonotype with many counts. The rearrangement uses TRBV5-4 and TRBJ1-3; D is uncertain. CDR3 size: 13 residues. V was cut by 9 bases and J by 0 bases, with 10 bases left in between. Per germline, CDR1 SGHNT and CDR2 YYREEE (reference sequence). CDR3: CATGGSSGNTIYF. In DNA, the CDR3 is TGTGCCACAGGAGGGAGCTCTGGAAACACCATATATTTT.

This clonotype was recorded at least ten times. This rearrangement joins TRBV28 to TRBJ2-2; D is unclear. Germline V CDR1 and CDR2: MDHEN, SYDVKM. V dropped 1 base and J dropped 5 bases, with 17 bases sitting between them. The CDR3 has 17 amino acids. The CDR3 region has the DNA TGTGCCAGCAGTTTATCAGGTGGCGGCAAGGGTACCGGGGAGCTGTTTTTT. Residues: CASSLSGGGKGTGELFF.

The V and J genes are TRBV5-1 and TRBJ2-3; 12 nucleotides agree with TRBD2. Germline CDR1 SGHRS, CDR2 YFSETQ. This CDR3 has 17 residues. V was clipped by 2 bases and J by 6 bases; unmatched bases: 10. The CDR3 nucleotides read TGCGCCAGCAGCTTAATCCCGACTAGCGGGAGTATGGATACGCAGTATTTT. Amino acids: CASSLIPTSGSMDTQYF.

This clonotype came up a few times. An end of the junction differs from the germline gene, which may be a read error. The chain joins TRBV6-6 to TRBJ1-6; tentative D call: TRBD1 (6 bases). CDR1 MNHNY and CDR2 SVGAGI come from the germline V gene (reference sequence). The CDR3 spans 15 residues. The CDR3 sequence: CASRPPGQTNSPLHF. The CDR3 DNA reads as TGTGCCAGCAGACCCCCCGGACAGACTAATTCACCCCTCCATTTT.

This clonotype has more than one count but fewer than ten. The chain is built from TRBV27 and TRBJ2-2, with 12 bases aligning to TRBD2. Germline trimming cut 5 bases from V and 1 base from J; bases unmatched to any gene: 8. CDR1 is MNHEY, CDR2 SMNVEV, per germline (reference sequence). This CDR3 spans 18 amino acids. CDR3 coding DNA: TGTGCCAGCAGTCACAATGGACTAGCGGGGAAGAACACCGGGGAGCTGTTTTTT. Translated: CASSHNGLAGKNTGELFF.

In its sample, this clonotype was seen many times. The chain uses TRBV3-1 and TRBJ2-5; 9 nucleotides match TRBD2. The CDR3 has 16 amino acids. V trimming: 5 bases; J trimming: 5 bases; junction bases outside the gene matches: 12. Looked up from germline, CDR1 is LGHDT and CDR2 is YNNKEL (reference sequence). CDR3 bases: TGTGCCAGCAGCGCAATCCTCGGACTAGCGAGGGAGACCCAGTACTTC. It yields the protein CASSAILGLARETQYF.

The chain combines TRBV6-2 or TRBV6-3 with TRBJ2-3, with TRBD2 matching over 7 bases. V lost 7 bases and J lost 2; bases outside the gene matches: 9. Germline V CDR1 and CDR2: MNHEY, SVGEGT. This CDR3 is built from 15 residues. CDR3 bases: TGTGCCAGCACCCCGGGGCGGGGGTCCACAGATACGCAGTATTTT. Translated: CASTPGRGSTDTQYF.